A single sample is the source of the 3 T cell receptor beta chains below, sequenced in a study of T cell repertoires in cytomegalovirus infection (dated by TCRdb to between 2018 and 2020). The sample's treatment or condition label is to be understood as: in vitro stimulation with specific CMV peptide epitopes to enrich CMV-specific T cells. Antigens of these TCRs are unknown. Sequencing used an Illumina HiSeq 1500. TCRdb reworked the public reads: Q25 trimming with fastp, MiXCR clone assembly, productive beta chains retained. Duplicate CDR3 protein sequences are folded into a single record with the most common DNA and genes. Counted in this sample were about 83,000 distinct CDR3 sequences; about half of them appeared once. The ten largest clones capture over 85% of the sample. The sequencing used CD8+ T cells from cultured PBMCs, collected from culture after CMV antigen stimulation. The receptors come from a human donor in good health (CMV status not recorded). Some clones in this sample may be carry-over from other donors' samples.

The count of this clonotype is one. The V gene is TRBV2, the J gene TRBJ1-6, with D perhaps matching TRBD1 (5 bases). The CDR3 sequence is 16 residues long. Trimming stripped 0 bases from V and 11 bases from J, with 17 bases between. Germline assignment: CDR1 SNHLY and CDR2 FYNNEI. CDR3 bases: TGTGCCAGCAGTGAAGCAGGGCCTGGGGGTGGGACACCCCTCCACTTT. Translated, it gives CASSEAGPGGGTPLHF.

This chain links TRBV11-2 with TRBJ2-3; D may be TRBD2 (7 bases). This CDR3 has 15 residues. V was trimmed by 5 bases and J by 4 bases, leaving 16 bases between them. Germline-derived CDR1 and CDR2 are SGHAT and FQNNGV. In nucleotides, the CDR3 is TGTGCCAGCAGCCCCTCGAGGGGGGGGGCAGATACGCAGTATTTT. Protein sequence: CASSPSRGGADTQYF.

V is TRBV14 and J is TRBJ1-1, with D perhaps TRBD1 (5 bases). Between the trimmed V and J ends, which lost 4 bases and 1 base, there was a span of 10 bases. The CDR3 loop spans 14 amino acids. Germline V lookup: CDR1 SGHDN, CDR2 FVKESK. Here the CDR3 reads CASSPGRRNTEAFF. In DNA form, the CDR3 reads TGTGCCAGCAGCCCGGGACGCAGGAACACTGAAGCTTTCTTT. Drawing the rest from reference TRBV14 and TRBJ1-1, the complete variable domain is EAGVTQFPSHSVIEKGQTVTLRCDPISGHDNLYWYRRVMGKEIKFLLHFVKESKQDESGMPNNRFLAERTGGTYSTLKVQPAELEDSGVYFCASSPGRRNTEAFFGQGTRLTVV.